The 22 T cell receptor beta chains reported below all come from one sample, sequenced in a study of technical replicates of blood from several donors. Measured with immunoSEQ multiplex PCR; TCRdb has only the in-frame clones, and not every one. Found here are about 80,000 clones, over 95% of them singletons; the top ten hold approximately 0.2%. Input material: T cells isolated from PBMCs. These TCRs come from a human donor in good health.

This clone has only one observation. This sequence joins TRBV29-1 and TRBJ1-1, with D uncertain. The germline gives CDR1 SQVTM, CDR2 ANQGSEA. The CDR3 is 14 amino acids. V lost 6 bases and J 2 bases, leaving 16 bases between the germline ends. As DNA, the CDR3 is TGCAGCGTCGCGATAGGCGGGTTAAACACTGAAGCTTTCTTT. It is translated as CSVAIGGLNTEAFF. The variable domain in full, completed from reference TRBV29-1 and TRBJ1-1, reads SAVISQKPSRDICQRGTSLTIQCQVDSQVTMMFWYRQQPGQSLTLIATANQGSEATYESGFVIDKFPISRPNLTFSTLTVSNMSPEDSSIYLCSVAIGGLNTEAFFGQGTRLTVV.

The rearrangement uses TRBV29-1 and TRBJ2-2, with TRBD1 matching over 7 bases. The CDR3 contains 16 residues. After removal of 5 bases from V and 1 base from J, the junction contained 10 bases not matched to a gene. Germline-derived CDR1 and CDR2 are SQVTM and ANQGSEA. The CDR3 region has the DNA TGCAGCGTTCTCTACCAGGACAGGCGGAACACCGGGGAGCTGTTTTTT. Protein sequence: CSVLYQDRRNTGELFF.

This CDR3 reads CASNIAGVSSGELFF. In nucleotides, the CDR3 is TGTGCCAGCAACATAGCGGGAGTGAGTTCCGGGGAGCTGTTTTTT. The chain links TRBV4-2 to TRBJ2-2; 9 positions match TRBD2. The germline V gene has CDR1 LGHNA and CDR2 YNFKEQ. Trimming cost V 7 bases and J 6 bases; bases outside gene matches: 9. The CDR3 totals 15 residues.

The sample holds one count of this clone. The J gene is TRBJ2-7, the V gene TRBV28; D perhaps matches TRBD1 (6 bases). CDR3 length: 16 residues. Germline CDR1 MDHEN, CDR2 SYDVKM. Between the trimmed V and J ends, which lost 1 base and 0 bases, there was a span of 13 bases. CDR3 DNA sequence: TGTGCCAGCAGTTTATATGGGACAAGAAGCTCCTACGAGCAGTACTTC. Residues: CASSLYGTRSSYEQYF.

A single count supports this clone. Other DNA variants within this sample encode the same CDR3. This chain links TRBV9 with TRBJ1-2; no clear D. Trimming took 0 bases from V and 4 from J, leaving 10 bases between them. The CDR3 has 14 residues. Germline CDR1 SGDLS, CDR2 YYNGEE. The CDR3 bases are TGTGCCAGCAGCGTAGAGGGAGAAGGCTATGGCTACACCTTC. Encoded protein: CASSVEGEGYGYTF.

Of note for this clone: One end of the junction does not line up with germline, which may come from a read error. The chain carries TRBV5-1 and TRBJ2-3; D remains unclear. CDR3 length: 13 amino acids. Germline V gene lookup returns CDR1 SGHRS and CDR2 YFSETQ. The CDR3 region is CASRLDGADTQYF. The CDR3 DNA is TGCGCCAGCAGGTTGGACGGAGCTGATACGCAGTATTTT.

This chain uses TRBV6-5 with TRBJ1-1; a possible D gene is TRBD1 (6 bases). Germline CDR1 and CDR2: MNHEY and SVGAGI. The CDR3 has 15 residues. V was pared by 2 bases and J by 0 bases, with 10 bases between. This chain's CDR3 is CASSYREGVNTEAFF. In nucleotides, the CDR3 is TGTGCCAGCAGTTACAGGGAGGGGGTGAACACTGAAGCTTTCTTT.

The chain is built from TRBV9 and TRBJ1-1; D may be TRBD1 (6 bases). Germline values: CDR1 SGDLS, CDR2 YYNGEE. Trimming shortened V by 2 bases and J by 6 bases, and 17 bases separated the two germline ends. The CDR3 has 15 amino acids. Here the CDR3 DNA reads TGTGCCAGCAGCGTGAACAGGGAAGCATACCCTGAAGCTTTCTTT. This codes for CASSVNREAYPEAFF.

The V and J genes are TRBV27 and TRBJ2-1; 11 nucleotides match TRBD2. V dropped 0 bases and J dropped 13; count of bases not matched to a gene: 11. CDR3 length equals 16 residues. The germline CDR1 and CDR2 sequences are MNHEY and SMNVEV (reference sequence). The CDR3 is CASSLSGHTSGSSQFF. The CDR3 coding sequence is TGTGCCAGCAGTTTATCAGGCCATACTAGCGGGAGTTCACAGTTCTTC.

The genes are TRBV30 and TRBJ1-3; maybe TRBD1 (6 bases). Germline CDR1 and CDR2: GTSNPN and SVGIG (reference sequence). Trimming shortened V by 3 bases and J by 3 bases, and 6 bases separated the two germline ends. The CDR3 runs 12 residues. This CDR3 reads CAWRDSGNTIYF. CDR3 bases: TGTGCCTGGAGGGACAGTGGAAACACCATATATTTT.

The V and J genes are TRBV28 and TRBJ2-7, with a possible D match to TRBD2 (6 bases). The germline V gene has CDR1 MDHEN and CDR2 SYDVKM. Trimming removed 4 bases at V and 3 bases at J, with 16 bases between. The CDR3 is made up of 15 amino acids. CDR3 sequence: CASSWGMGGYYEQYF. For the CDR3, the DNA is TGTGCCAGCAGTTGGGGGATGGGAGGTTACTACGAGCAGTACTTC.

The chain joins TRBV6-5 to TRBJ2-2; D is unclear. In germline, CDR1 is MNHEY, CDR2 SVGAGI. The CDR3 extends over 13 amino acids. V was shortened by 3 bases and J by 9 bases, with 11 bases between the two germline ends. The CDR3 coding sequence is TGTGCCAGCAGTTATACCGCGGCTAGGGAGCTGTTTTTT. Translating gives CASSYTAARELFF.

The V and J genes are TRBV29-1 and TRBJ2-7; D perhaps matches TRBD1 (6 bases). Per germline, CDR1 SQVTM and CDR2 ANQGSEA. The CDR3 contains 13 residues. V was shortened by 6 bases and J by 5 bases, with 17 bases between the two germline ends. CDR3 nucleotides: TGCAGCGTAATAGGACAGACCGGGGACGAGCAGTACTTC. Encoded protein: CSVIGQTGDEQYF.

The V call is TRBV7-9, the J call TRBJ1-1; D might be TRBD1 (6 bases). This CDR3 comprises 11 residues. Trimming pared 5 bases from V and 11 bases from J, leaving 12 bases between. Germline CDR1 and CDR2: SEHNR and FQNEAQ (reference sequence). CDR3 bases: TGTGCCAGCAGCCCCAGGGGCGCGGCTTTCTTT. It specifies CASSPRGAAFF.

The J gene is TRBJ2-3, the V gene TRBV11-3; 9 nucleotides line up with TRBD2. Trimming removed 5 bases from V and 4 bases from J; junction bases left unmatched: 7. Germline CDR1 SGHNT, CDR2 YENEEA. The CDR3 consists of 15 residues. CDR3 bases: TGTGCCAGCAGCCCGACTAGCGGATCTCCAGATACGCAGTATTTT. Translating it yields CASSPTSGSPDTQYF.

The V call is TRBV28, the J call TRBJ1-3; 7 bases map to TRBD1. The CDR3 loop spans 20 amino acids. Germline assignment: CDR1 MDHEN and CDR2 SYDVKM. V shed 4 bases, J shed 0 bases, and the junction held 18 bases outside the gene matches. This chain's CDR3 is CASSSLIFPQGIISGNTIYF. In DNA, the CDR3 is TGTGCCAGCAGTTCCCTTATATTTCCACAGGGGATAATCTCTGGAAACACCATATATTTT.

The V gene is TRBV15, the J gene TRBJ1-5; D unclear. The germline gives CDR1 LNHNV, CDR2 YYDKDF (reference sequence). V lost 0 bases to trimming and J lost 11 bases, with 14 bases between them. The CDR3 length is 14 residues. The CDR3 nucleotides read TGTGCCACCAGCAGAGAGCGGCCGGGAGGTGCCCAGCATTTT. This translates into CATSRERPGGAQHF.

Only one count was recorded for this clone. The J gene is TRBJ2-3, the V gene TRBV7-2; the match to TRBD2 covers 9 bases. The germline V gene encodes CDR1 SGHTA and CDR2 FQGNSA. V lost 2 bases and J lost 1; bases outside the gene matches: 10. The CDR3 sequence is 18 residues long. CDR3 nucleotide sequence: TGTGCCAGCAGCTTATGGTTAGAGCGGGAGGTAGGCACAGATACGCAGTATTTT. Protein: CASSLWLEREVGTDTQYF.

The chain links TRBV28 to TRBJ1-5; TRBD1 might be the D (6 bases). In germline, CDR1 is MDHEN, CDR2 SYDVKM. Trimming removed 7 bases at V and 0 bases at J, with 19 bases between. The CDR3 contains 17 residues. The CDR3 DNA reads TGTGCCAGCATCCCACCGCCGGGACACTATAGCAATCAGCCCCAGCATTTT. Protein sequence: CASIPPPGHYSNQPQHF. The full variable domain, in which reference TRBV28 and TRBJ1-5 provide the parts outside the CDR3, is DVKVTQSSRYLVKRTGEKVFLECVQDMDHENMFWYRQDPGLGLRLIYFSYDVKMKEKGDIPEGYSVSREKKERFSLILESASTNQTSMYLCASIPPPGHYSNQPQHFGDGTRLSIL.

V is TRBV27 and J is TRBJ2-5, with TRBD2 matching 14 bases. Losses at the gene ends were 4 bases for V and 5 bases for J; bases not matched to a gene: 9. CDR1 is MNHEY and CDR2 is SMNVEV in the germline V gene (reference sequence). The CDR3 covers 17 residues. The CDR3 nucleotides are TGTGCCAGCAGTTGGGGGACTAGCGGGAGAGGAGGGGAGACCCAGTACTTC. Its protein is CASSWGTSGRGGETQYF.

V gene TRBV6-5 combines with J gene TRBJ1-1; D is perhaps TRBD1 (5 bases). V was shortened by 2 bases and J by 4 bases, with 17 bases between the two germline ends. The CDR3 is 16 residues long. Germline CDR1 and CDR2: MNHEY and SVGAGI. CDR3 sequence: CASSYGTAGGSTEAFF. CDR3 bases: TGTGCCAGCAGTTACGGAACCGCGGGGGGGAGCACTGAAGCTTTCTTT.

The genes are TRBV6-6 and TRBJ1-2; D not certain. Trimming took 9 bases from V and 0 from J, leaving 14 bases between them. The CDR3 covers 14 residues. The germline gives CDR1 MNHNY, CDR2 SVGAGI (reference sequence). The CDR3 DNA follows: TGTGCCAGTTGGGAGGACTCAACTAACTATGGCTACACCTTC. It specifies CASWEDSTNYGYTF.